The 20 T cell receptor beta chains given below trace back to one sample, sequenced in a study of cytomegalovirus exposure and HLA in healthy donors. Measured with immunoSEQ multiplex PCR; TCRdb has only the in-frame clones, and not every one. The sample shows around 60,000 clones, 90% to 96% of them seen only once. The sequencing input was PBMCs. These TCRs come from a woman aged 18-30 years in good health and CMV-seronegative.

In the case of this clone: A read error may account for a junction end that differs from germline. The rearrangement uses TRBV13 and TRBJ2-7; 7 bases align to TRBD1. The CDR3 runs 13 residues. The V gene's germline CDR1 is PRHDT and CDR2 FYEKMQ (reference sequence). The CDR3 bases are TGTGCCAGCAGCGCAGGACAGGAAAGGGCTTGGGACTTC. Its translation: CASSAGQERAWDF.

This sequence joins TRBV7-2 and TRBJ2-6, with 7 nucleotides matching TRBD1. V lost 5 bases, J lost 2 bases, and 3 bases stayed unmatched. The germline V gene has CDR1 SGHTA and CDR2 FQGNSA. CDR3 length: 15 residues. The CDR3 sequence is CASSTRGTGANVLTF. For the CDR3, the DNA is TGTGCCAGCAGCACCAGGGGGACTGGGGCCAACGTCCTGACTTTC.

This rearrangement joins TRBV28 to TRBJ2-5; 7 nucleotides match TRBD1. CDR3 length: 13 residues. From germline, CDR1 is MDHEN and CDR2 SYDVKM. J gave up 5 bases and V 4 bases, and 4 bases lay outside the gene matches. DNA for the CDR3: TGTGCCAGCAGTTCTACAGGGGTGGAGACCCAGTACTTC. Its translation: CASSSTGVETQYF.

In this sample, this clone turned up once. J is TRBJ2-5 and V is TRBV27; TRBD1 might be the D (5 bases). The V gene's germline CDR1 is MNHEY and CDR2 SMNVEV (reference sequence). V was shortened by 3 bases and J by 2 bases, with 13 bases between the two germline ends. The CDR3 is 15 amino acids. The CDR3 sequence is CASSLPPGRQETQYF. CDR3 DNA: TGTGCCAGCAGTTTGCCTCCAGGGCGGCAAGAGACCCAGTACTTC.

The genes are TRBV5-4 and TRBJ1-1, with 10 bases lining up with TRBD1. V trimming: 4 bases; J trimming: 1 base; junction bases outside the gene matches: 4. The germline V gene has CDR1 SGHNT and CDR2 YYREEE (reference sequence). This CDR3 is built from 15 residues. Written as DNA, the CDR3 is TGTGCCAGCAGCCCCGGGACAGGGGAGAACACTGAAGCTTTCTTT. Translating gives CASSPGTGENTEAFF. The full variable domain, with the rest looked up from reference TRBV5-4 and TRBJ1-1, is ETGVTQSPTHLIKTRGQQVTLRCSSQSGHNTVSWYQQALGQGPQFIFQYYREEENGRGNFPPRFSGLQFPNYSSELNVNALELDDSALYLCASSPGTGENTEAFFGQGTRLTVV.

The rearrangement joins TRBV11-2 to TRBJ1-5; TRBD1 aligns across 10 bases. The J segment lost 11 bases and the V segment lost 1 base, leaving 8 bases of the junction unmatched. Germline assignment: CDR1 SGHAT and CDR2 FQNNGV. This CDR3 comprises 15 residues. CDR3 residues: CASSLGGTGVEAQHF. The CDR3 nucleotides read TGTGCCAGCAGCTTAGGGGGGACAGGGGTAGAGGCCCAGCATTTT.

The gene calls are TRBV7-6 and TRBJ1-5, with D uncertain. CDR1 is SGHVS, CDR2 FNYEAQ, per germline. CDR3 length: 11 amino acids. The CDR3 sequence is CGAESNQPQHF. In DNA, the CDR3 is TGTGGGGCCGAGAGCAATCAGCCCCAGCATTTT.

The V call is TRBV10-1, the J call TRBJ2-4, with TRBD2 matching over 8 bases. The germline gives CDR1 WNHNN, CDR2 SYGVQD (reference sequence). V shed 11 bases and J 9 bases; nucleotides not matched to a gene: 6. This CDR3 contains 11 residues. The CDR3 loop is CADGRGGIQYF. Written as DNA, the CDR3 is TGCGCCGACGGTCGGGGGGGCATTCAGTACTTC.

The chain joins TRBV6-5 to TRBJ2-7; D is uncertain. Looked up from germline, CDR1 is MNHEY and CDR2 is SVGAGI. V dropped 6 bases and J dropped 3 bases, with 18 bases sitting between them. The CDR3 runs 15 residues. The CDR3 nucleotides read TGTGCCAGCAGCCCCTATCCCGAGCCCAACTACGAGCAGTACTTC. This gives the protein CASSPYPEPNYEQYF.

This clone was seen a single time. This chain uses TRBV14 with TRBJ1-2; D not resolved. The CDR3 spans 17 residues. Deletions cut 0 bases from V and 0 bases from J, with 14 bases between. Germline CDR1 is SGHDN and CDR2 is FVKESK. The CDR3 spells CASSQDGRLKANYGYTF. The CDR3 DNA sequence: TGTGCCAGCAGCCAAGATGGGAGACTTAAAGCTAACTATGGCTACACCTTC.

The CDR3 loop reads CASSLGTSGPGELFF. In DNA, the CDR3 is TGCGCCAGCAGCCTAGGGACTAGCGGTCCCGGGGAGCTGTTTTTT. This chain connects TRBV4-3 to TRBJ2-2; 11 nucleotides agree with TRBD2. The CDR3 consists of 15 residues. Germline trimming cut 4 bases from V and 6 bases from J; bases unmatched to any gene: 4. The V gene's germline CDR1 is LGHNA and CDR2 YSLEER.

J is TRBJ2-3 and V is TRBV28, with D possibly being TRBD2 (7 bases). CDR1 is MDHEN, CDR2 SYDVKM, per germline. The CDR3 totals 14 residues. V was trimmed by 7 bases and J by 2 bases, leaving 13 bases between them. The CDR3 here is CASMGGPLTDTQYF. In DNA, the CDR3 is TGTGCCAGCATGGGGGGGCCCCTCACAGATACGCAGTATTTT.

The CDR3 spells CASSLGSWRGARTDTQYF. CDR3 nucleotide sequence: TGTGCCAGCAGCTTAGGATCGTGGCGGGGGGCCCGCACAGATACGCAGTATTTT. The chain is built from TRBV7-2 and TRBJ2-3; TRBD2 matches 8 bases. The CDR3 runs 18 residues. The V gene's germline CDR1 is SGHTA and CDR2 FQGNSA. The junction had 10 bases not matched to a gene; V was cut back by 1 base and J by 1 base.

This chain uses TRBV29-1 with TRBJ1-2; D may be TRBD1 (6 bases). The germline CDR1 and CDR2 sequences are SQVTM and ANQGSEA. V was shortened by 7 bases and J by 1 base, with 7 bases between the two germline ends. The CDR3 is made up of 11 amino acids. The CDR3 here is CSGGHNYGYTF. Written as DNA, the CDR3 is TGCAGCGGGGGACATAACTATGGCTACACCTTC.

The chain uses TRBV15 and TRBJ2-3, with D possibly TRBD2 on 6 matching bases. This CDR3 is built from 16 residues. Germline CDR1 is LNHNV and CDR2 is YYDKDF (reference sequence). V gave up 5 bases and J gave up 6 bases, with 21 bases separating them. The DNA of the CDR3 is TGTGCCACCAGCTTGCGAGGAGGGCGGGGTGTGGATACGCAGTATTTT. It yields the protein CATSLRGGRGVDTQYF. Full variable domain (rest looked up from reference TRBV15 and TRBJ2-3): DAMVIQNPRYQVTQFGKPVTLSCSQTLNHNVMYWYQQKSSQAPKLLFHYYDKDFNNEADTPDNFQSRRPNTSFCFLDIRSPGLGDTAMYLCATSLRGGRGVDTQYFGPGTRLTVL.

This sequence joins TRBV9 and TRBJ2-5; the D is unclear. Germline V gene data show CDR1 as SGDLS and CDR2 as YYNGEE. V lost 0 bases to trimming and J lost 5 bases, with 11 bases between them. The CDR3 has 14 residues. Here the CDR3 DNA reads TGTGCCAGCAGCGTAGGAGGTCAGAGGGAGACCCAGTACTTC. Translating it yields CASSVGGQRETQYF.

V usage is TRBV5-4 and J usage is TRBJ2-2; TRBD2 matches at 7 bases. The length of the CDR3 is 14 residues. V shed 4 bases, J shed 8 bases, and the junction held 8 bases outside the gene matches. The germline gives CDR1 SGHNT, CDR2 YYREEE (reference sequence). CDR3 sequence: CASSPSTSLGELFF. The CDR3 DNA reads as TGTGCCAGCAGCCCCTCGACTAGCCTGGGGGAGCTGTTTTTT.

The V and J genes are TRBV2 and TRBJ2-2; no clear D gene. The CDR3 spans 13 residues. V was shortened by 8 bases and J by 0 bases, with 7 bases between the two germline ends. Germline lookup yields CDR1 SNHLY and CDR2 FYNNEI. CDR3 protein: CASQQPNTGELFF. In nucleotides, the CDR3 is TGTGCCAGCCAACAGCCGAACACCGGGGAGCTGTTTTTT.

This chain connects TRBV9 to TRBJ1-2; D remains ambiguous. The germline V gene encodes CDR1 SGDLS and CDR2 YYNGEE. The V end was cut by 0 bases, the J end by 8 bases, with 14 bases between. The CDR3 is made up of 14 amino acids. CDR3 residues: CASSVDLSLLGYTF. The CDR3 nucleotides read TGTGCCAGCAGCGTAGACCTTAGTCTTTTAGGCTACACCTTC.

This clone was observed a few times. Additional DNA sequences in this sample encode the identical CDR3. The chain links TRBV2 to TRBJ2-7, with 7 positions matching TRBD1. CDR3 length: 15 amino acids. The ends lost 4 bases at V and 1 base at J; junction bases unmatched: 7. Germline CDR1 SNHLY, CDR2 FYNNEI. In DNA form, the CDR3 reads TGTGCCAGCAGTGTCGGCAGGGGGATTTCCTACGAGCAGTACTTC. Its translation is CASSVGRGISYEQYF.